The 29 T cell receptor beta chains below all came from one sample that was sequenced in a study of control samples from healthy donors and cancer patients. Data came from immunoSEQ multiplex PCR; TCRdb stores just in-frame clones and leaves some out. The data show tens of thousands of clones, around 87% seen once. The sample taken for sequencing was PBMCs. The receptors shown here come from a man aged 60 to 75 with colorectal cancer.

This clone has just one count. This rearrangement joins TRBV2 to TRBJ2-5, with D perhaps given as TRBD1 or TRBD2 (5 bases each). CDR3 length: 13 residues. V shed 7 bases and J shed 1 base, with 10 bases lying between them. Germline CDR1 SNHLY, CDR2 FYNNEI. The CDR3 region has the DNA TGTGCCAGCAAGGTGGGGGTCCAAGAGACCCAGTACTTC. Translated: CASKVGVQETQYF.

The V call is TRBV4-1, the J call TRBJ1-3; tentatively, D is TRBD1 (6 bases). Deletions cut 0 bases from V and 4 bases from J, with 10 bases between. This CDR3 is built from 15 residues. The germline V gene has CDR1 MGHRA and CDR2 YSYEKL. CDR3 amino acids: CASSQDRGAGNTIYF. The CDR3 bases are TGCGCCAGCAGCCAAGATCGGGGGGCCGGAAACACCATATATTTT.

This chain uses TRBV7-2 with TRBJ1-5; no clear D. The CDR3 runs to 14 residues. V was clipped by 5 bases and J by 4 bases, with 12 bases between them. Germline V CDR1 and CDR2: SGHTA, FQGNSA. The CDR3 nucleotides are TGTGCCAGCAGCCAAAGGAGTGGGAATCAGCCCCAGCATTTT. This sequence encodes CASSQRSGNQPQHF.

This clone appeared once. V gene TRBV11-2 combines with J gene TRBJ2-5, with 12 bases fitting TRBD2. This CDR3 is built from 16 residues. CDR1 is SGHAT, CDR2 FQNNGV, per germline. The trim removed 5 bases at V and 5 bases at J, leaving 9 bases unmatched. The CDR3 protein is CASSPSSGGAGETQYF. The CDR3 DNA reads TGTGCCAGCAGCCCATCTAGCGGGGGGGCGGGGGAGACCCAGTACTTC.

CDR3: CASSPPQASALAYGYTF. The CDR3 coding sequence is TGTGCCAGCTCACCACCTCAGGCGTCCGCCCTTGCCTATGGCTACACCTTC. The rearrangement links TRBV18 to TRBJ1-2, with D unclear. CDR3 length equals 17 residues. Germline values: CDR1 KGHSH, CDR2 LQKENI. The V end was cut by 0 bases, the J end by 4 bases, with 18 bases between.

V and J are TRBV14 and TRBJ1-2; possible D gene TRBD1, 5 bases. The CDR3 length is 15 residues. Germline V gene lookup returns CDR1 SGHDN and CDR2 FVKESK. Trimming cost V 2 bases and J 5 bases, with 15 bases left between them. This chain's CDR3 is CASSQPGAGRYGYTF. The CDR3 region has the DNA TGTGCCAGCAGCCAACCCGGGGCAGGGCGGTATGGCTACACCTTC.

In this sample, this clone turned up once. The chain couples TRBV4-3 to TRBJ2-3; weak D call: TRBD2 (5 bases). Germline lookup yields CDR1 LGHNA and CDR2 YSLEER. The CDR3 contains 15 residues. Trimming left V 2 bases short and J 4 bases short, with 13 bases between. The CDR3 DNA is TGCGCCAGCAGCCAACGGGGAAACGGGGCAGATACGCAGTATTTT. It is translated as CASSQRGNGADTQYF.

In its sample, this clone was seen once. The genes are TRBV5-1 and TRBJ2-2, with D hard to call. CDR1 and CDR2 from the germline V gene are SGHRS and YFSETQ. V shed 0 bases and J shed 6 bases, with 9 bases lying between them. The CDR3 loop spans 14 amino acids. The CDR3, as DNA: TGCGCCAGCAGCTTGGTGATGGAGCCCGGGGAGCTGTTTTTT. Its translation is CASSLVMEPGELFF.

The rearrangement joins TRBV18 to TRBJ1-4; TRBD1 might be the D (5 bases). The germline V gene has CDR1 KGHSH and CDR2 LQKENI. The ends were cut back, 2 bases at V and 2 bases at J, with 12 bases in the middle. The CDR3 length is 16 residues. Here the CDR3 reads CASSPYPRATNEKLFF. CDR3 DNA: TGTGCCAGCTCACCATACCCCAGGGCGACTAATGAAAAACTGTTTTTT.

The chain links TRBV29-1 to TRBJ2-5; 7 nucleotides align to TRBD2. The CDR3 sequence is 16 residues long. Germline V gene sequence: CDR1 SQVTM, CDR2 ANQGSEA. J was trimmed by 7 bases and V by 1 base; bases with no gene match: 15. The CDR3 loop reads CSVEGPFGAGPGTQYF. CDR3 coding DNA: TGCAGCGTTGAAGGGCCGTTCGGAGCGGGGCCCGGGACCCAGTACTTC. Combining the CDR3 with reference TRBV29-1 and TRBJ2-5 gives the whole variable domain SAVISQKPSRDICQRGTSLTIQCQVDSQVTMMFWYRQQPGQSLTLIATANQGSEATYESGFVIDKFPISRPNLTFSTLTVSNMSPEDSSIYLCSVEGPFGAGPGTQYFGPGTRLLVL.

This clone was seen just once. V usage is TRBV12-5 and J usage is TRBJ1-6, with 7 bases identical to TRBD1. From germline, CDR1 is LGHNT and CDR2 FRNRAP. The CDR3 runs 15 residues. J gave up 7 bases and V 6 bases, and 9 bases lay outside the gene matches. The CDR3 sequence is CASGFRTGQNSPLHF. The DNA for the CDR3 is TGTGCTAGTGGATTCAGGACAGGCCAAAATTCACCCCTCCACTTT.

The rearrangement uses TRBV7-2 and TRBJ2-7, with TRBD2 matching over 10 bases. This CDR3 is built from 15 residues. Germline V gene data show CDR1 as SGHTA and CDR2 as FQGNSA. The V and J ends lost 1 base and 7 bases, in that order; junction bases with no gene match: 7. The CDR3 nucleotides are TGTGCCAGCAGCTTAGTAGCGGGGGGCATCGATGAGCAGTACTTC. This encodes CASSLVAGGIDEQYF.

The gene calls are TRBV9 and TRBJ2-3, with unresolved D. This CDR3 has 15 amino acids. V lost 4 bases and J lost 3, with 15 bases in between. The germline gives CDR1 SGDLS, CDR2 YYNGEE. CDR3 region: CASSPRRVRTDTQYF. In nucleotides, the CDR3 is TGTGCCAGCAGCCCCCGACGAGTCAGGACAGATACGCAGTATTTT.

The gene calls are TRBV28 and TRBJ1-1, with a weak D call TRBD1 (6 bases). Trimming took 4 bases from V and 4 from J, leaving 16 bases between them. The CDR3 covers 15 residues. CDR1 is MDHEN, CDR2 SYDVKM, per germline. The CDR3 loop is CASSWRQAASTEAFF. The CDR3 DNA sequence: TGTGCCAGCAGTTGGAGACAGGCAGCGAGCACTGAAGCTTTCTTT. The full variable domain, completed using reference TRBV28 and TRBJ1-1, is DVKVTQSSRYLVKRTGEKVFLECVQDMDHENMFWYRQDPGLGLRLIYFSYDVKMKEKGDIPEGYSVSREKKERFSLILESASTNQTSMYLCASSWRQAASTEAFFGQGTRLTVV.

In this sample, this clone turned up once. The V and J genes are TRBV18 and TRBJ2-1; D uncertain. Looked up from germline, CDR1 is KGHSH and CDR2 is LQKENI. The germline V and J ends were trimmed by 5 bases and 5 bases, with 7 bases remaining between them. The CDR3 is 12 residues long. DNA for the CDR3: TGTGCCAGCTCAGACGTGGACAATGAGCAGTTCTTC. Its protein is CASSDVDNEQFF.

The table lists this clone with a count of one. The chain combines TRBV4-1 with TRBJ2-1, with 10 bases fitting TRBD2. After removal of 0 bases from V and 12 bases from J, the junction contained 11 bases not matched to a gene. The length of the CDR3 is 16 residues. Germline assignment: CDR1 MGHRA and CDR2 YSYEKL. CDR3 coding DNA: TGCGCCAGCAGCCAAGATCAAGGTAGCGGGGGGCCGGGGCAGTTCTTC. Its protein is CASSQDQGSGGPGQFF.

This clone has just a few counts. This rearrangement joins TRBV27 to TRBJ2-2; 7 bases map to TRBD1. The CDR3 consists of 13 residues. The V segment lost 5 bases and the J segment 7 bases; nucleotides outside the gene matches: 4. Germline V CDR1 and CDR2: MNHEY, SMNVEV (reference sequence). The CDR3 nucleotides read TGTGCCAGCAGTCTACAGGGGCTCGGGGAGCTGTTTTTT. As protein: CASSLQGLGELFF.

There are a few counts of this clone. V usage is TRBV5-1 and J usage is TRBJ2-5, with D possibly TRBD1 on 5 matching bases. Germline V CDR1 and CDR2: SGHRS, YFSETQ. Between the trimmed V and J ends, which lost 0 bases and 4 bases, there was a span of 13 bases. The CDR3 length is 15 residues. The CDR3 DNA is TGCGCCAGCAGCTTGGGGGGCAGGGTAGGAGAGACCCAGTACTTC. Residues: CASSLGGRVGETQYF.

V is TRBV15 and J is TRBJ2-7; possibly TRBD1 for D (5 bases). Trimming pared 0 bases from V and 4 bases from J, leaving 10 bases between. The CDR3 is 14 amino acids. Germline-derived CDR1 and CDR2 are LNHNV and YYDKDF (reference sequence). CDR3 residues: CATSREGSGYEQYF. CDR3 nucleotides: TGTGCCACCAGCAGAGAGGGATCAGGGTACGAGCAGTACTTC.

This clone was detected once. CDR3 nucleotides: TGCGCCAGCAGCCAGGGCAAGGGAGGGGGCAATCAGCCCCAGCATTTT. Its translation is CASSQGKGGGNQPQHF. The chain is built from TRBV4-1 and TRBJ1-5; D may be TRBD1 (5 bases). V gave up 3 bases and J gave up 2 bases, with 14 bases separating them. The germline CDR1 and CDR2 sequences are MGHRA and YSYEKL. The CDR3 runs to 16 residues.

The chain carries TRBV6-1 and TRBJ2-7, with a weak D call TRBD1 (5 bases). This CDR3 is 15 amino acids long. CDR1 is MNHNS and CDR2 is SASEGT in the germline V gene. V gave up 1 base and J gave up 0 bases, with 10 bases separating them. Here the CDR3 DNA reads TGTGCCAGCAGTGAAGGACAGTCGAGCTCCTACGAGCAGTACTTC. Translating it yields CASSEGQSSSYEQYF.

The chain recombines TRBV2 with TRBJ1-1, with D perhaps matching TRBD1 (5 bases). The ends were cut back, 10 bases at V and 5 bases at J, with 29 bases in the middle. The germline V gene has CDR1 SNHLY and CDR2 FYNNEI. This CDR3 comprises 17 residues. In DNA form, the CDR3 reads TGTGCCATCCTTCCCGCCCAGGGACCCTCAAGGGAAACTGAAGCTTTCTTT. It encodes CAILPAQGPSRETEAFF.

This chain connects TRBV11-2 to TRBJ2-3, with D tentatively TRBD2 (7 bases). This CDR3 spans 16 amino acids. V lost 3 bases and J lost 2, with 15 bases in between. Germline values: CDR1 SGHAT, CDR2 FQNNGV. In DNA, the CDR3 is TGTGCCAGCAGCTTGGAGGCGGGGGCCCCCACAGATACGCAGTATTTT. It translates to CASSLEAGAPTDTQYF.

The chain combines TRBV7-2 with TRBJ2-2, with TRBD1 matching 7 bases. Trimming cost V 8 bases and J 7 bases; bases outside gene matches: 10. This CDR3 comprises 14 residues. Germline V lookup: CDR1 SGHTA, CDR2 FQGNSA. In nucleotides, the CDR3 is TGTGCCAGCGAACCGGGACAGATGAGCGGGGAGCTGTTTTTT. The encoded protein is CASEPGQMSGELFF. Together with reference TRBV7-2 and TRBJ2-2, the CDR3 gives the full variable domain: GAGVSQSPSNKVTEKGKDVELRCDPISGHTALYWYRQSLGQGLEFLIYFQGNSAPDKSGLPSDRFSAERTGGSVSTLTIQRTQQEDSAVYLCASEPGQMSGELFFGEGSRLTVL.

The rearrangement joins TRBV3-1 (or the pseudogene TRBV3-2) to TRBJ2-7; D gene unclear. The germline CDR1 and CDR2 sequences are LGHDT and YNNKEL (reference sequence). The V and J ends lost 4 bases and 6 bases respectively, with 13 bases between them. This CDR3 region has 13 residues. DNA for the CDR3: TGTGCCAGCAGCCCGGGTCGTATAGTCGAGCAGTACTTC. This codes for CASSPGRIVEQYF.

This clone was picked up a small number of times. One end of the junction fails to match germline, which may point to a read error. This sample includes further DNA sequences coding for the same CDR3. CDR3 amino acids: CASSRTSGGRGGVF. The CDR3 DNA reads as TGTGCCAGCAGCCGTACTAGCGGGGGTCGCGGGGGAGTCTTC. The V and J genes are TRBV28 and TRBJ2-1, with 11 bases matching TRBD2. The CDR3 extends over 14 amino acids. CDR1 MDHEN and CDR2 SYDVKM come from the germline V gene.

Written as DNA, the CDR3 is TGTGCCAGCAGCCAGACTAGCGGGGGGCCAGATACGCAGTATTTT. Translated, it gives CASSQTSGGPDTQYF. V is TRBV3-1 (or the pseudogene TRBV3-2) and J is TRBJ2-3, with 13 bases matching TRBD2. Looked up from germline, CDR1 is LGHDT and CDR2 is YNNKEL (reference sequence). The J segment lost 4 bases and the V segment lost 3 bases, leaving 1 base of the junction unmatched. The CDR3 is 15 residues long.

This chain links TRBV4-1 with TRBJ2-1, with D maybe TRBD2 (5 bases). This CDR3 comprises 14 residues. CDR1 MGHRA and CDR2 YSYEKL come from the germline V gene. Trimming shortened V by 5 bases and J by 7 bases, and 15 bases separated the two germline ends. CDR3 sequence (DNA): TGCGCCAGCAGCTCTGCCGGGGTGGGGAATGAGCAGTTCTTC. It translates to CASSSAGVGNEQFF.

In this sample, this clone turned up once. This chain links TRBV5-4 with TRBJ1-2; TRBD1 might be the D (5 bases). Trimming cost V 1 base and J 3 bases, with 10 bases left between them. Germline values: CDR1 SGHNT, CDR2 YYREEE (reference sequence). This CDR3 is built from 14 residues. The CDR3 loop reads CASSLMGTDYGYTF. The CDR3 DNA follows: TGTGCCAGCAGCTTGATGGGGACGGACTATGGCTACACCTTC.